This TCR beta chain comes out of a study of Ad26.COV2.S vaccination and SARS-CoV-2 variants. Findings of the study overall: For non-spike TCRs, breadth in vaccine recipients resembled that in placebo recipients.

Data came from immunoSEQ multiplex PCR; TCRdb stores just in-frame clones and leaves some out. The table shows about 680,000 clones, with 89% occurring only once. Concerning this clone: As yet, its antigen is unknown.

Germline V gene lookup returns CDR1 SGHVS and CDR2 FNYEAQ. The CDR3 contains 17 residues. V was pared by 2 bases and J by 0 bases, with 15 bases between. Regarding treatment: roughly 20 received Ad26.COV2.S at low or high dose, single or two shots; five or six received placebo; per-sample allocation not given. Sample collection was performed on day 63 after the first vaccine or placebo injection. This chain joins TRBV7-6 and TRBJ2-3; D possibly corresponds to TRBD2 (6 bases). This clonotype originated in a person between 18 and 60 years old who received the Ad26.COV2.S COVID-19 vaccine or a placebo. This specimen was peripheral blood, taken in a trial of Ad26.COV2.S vaccine versus placebo. CDR3 amino acids: CASSLLELGTSTDTQYF. The CDR3 DNA is TGTGCCAGCAGCTTATTAGAGTTAGGGACTAGCACAGATACGCAGTATTTT.